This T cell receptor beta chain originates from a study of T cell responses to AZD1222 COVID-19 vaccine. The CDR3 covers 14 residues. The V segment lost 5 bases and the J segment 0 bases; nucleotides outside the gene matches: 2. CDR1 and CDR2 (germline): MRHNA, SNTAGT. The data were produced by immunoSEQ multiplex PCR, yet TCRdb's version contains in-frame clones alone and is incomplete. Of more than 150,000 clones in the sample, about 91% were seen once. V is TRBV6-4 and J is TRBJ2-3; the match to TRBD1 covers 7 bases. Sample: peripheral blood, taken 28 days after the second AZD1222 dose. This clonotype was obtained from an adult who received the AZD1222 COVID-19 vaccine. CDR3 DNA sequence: TGTGCCAGCAGTCAACAGGGGAGCACAGATACGCAGTATTTT. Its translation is CASSQQGSTDTQYF.